What follows are 2 T cell receptor beta chains derived from one specimen sequenced in a study of T-cell reconstitution after alpha-beta-depleted transplantation in children. Unique molecular identifiers tagged the TCRbeta library. TCRdb passed the PCR reads through MiXCR, listing each CDR3 protein once. The sample lists 600,000 to 700,000 distinct CDR3 sequences, around 16% occurring once. The sequencing here drew on PBMCs from the stem cell graft donor, taken from the stem cell graft. The origin of the receptors is a human donor who donated a stem cell graft to a child with acute myeloid leukemia.

The sample holds a few counts of this clonotype. The chain couples TRBV4-1 to TRBJ2-1; no reliable D call. V shed 0 bases and J shed 6 bases, with 9 bases lying between them. CDR3 size: 14 residues. In germline, CDR1 is MGHRA, CDR2 YSYEKL. The chain's CDR3 is CASSQEFALNEQFF. For the CDR3, the DNA is TGCGCCAGCAGCCAAGAATTCGCCCTCAATGAGCAGTTCTTC.

This clonotype was observed a few times. The V call is TRBV6-2 or TRBV6-3, the J call TRBJ2-5, with 8 bases aligning to TRBD2. This CDR3 is 14 amino acids long. With 7 bases clipped from V and 2 bases from J, the junction kept 6 bases outside the gene matches. CDR1 is MNHEY, CDR2 SVGEGT, per germline. CDR3 sequence: CASIKAGVQETQYF. In DNA form, the CDR3 reads TGTGCCAGCATTAAAGCGGGAGTACAAGAGACCCAGTACTTC.